This T cell receptor (beta chain) is from a study of blood T cells in healthy people across ages. The study's findings and limits: Estimates drawn from one million T cells were deemed to understate diversity.

Whenever a sample was processed, at least 7 million PBMCs were isolated. This clonotype was observed a few times. Antigen specificity is unknown. With a J-beta primer mix and a sample-barcoded 5' primer, a second PCR ran about 6 to 11 cycles. Each cDNA molecule was tagged by a template-switch adaptor with 12 random nucleotides. TCRdb itself ran the 5' RACE reads through MiXCR, one entry per CDR3 protein. The sample gives about 560,000 distinct CDR3 sequences, about a quarter of which show up once; over 3.5% is in the top ten. This CDR3 is built from 15 residues. Germline loops: CDR1 SGHRS, CDR2 YFSETQ. This sample also belongs to another study, concerning T cells of mothers and their children.

Sequences were obtained from blood. This sequence was found in a boy aged 2 to 10 in good health. The rearrangement joins TRBV5-1 to TRBJ2-1; D may be TRBD2 (6 bases). The J call may be incorrect, as the DNA end agrees better with TRBJ2-5. The CDR3 is CASSLDAGNGETQYF. As DNA, the CDR3 is TGCGCCAGCAGCTTGGACGCGGGGAATGGGGAGACCCAGTACTTC.